This TCR beta chain derives from a study of Ad26.COV2.S vaccination and SARS-CoV-2 variants. CDR3 size: 14 residues. The germline gives CDR1 SGDLS, CDR2 YYNGEE. V shed 4 bases and J shed 0 bases, with 10 bases lying between them. The assay was immunoSEQ multiplex PCR, and TCRdb's table has in-frame clones only and misses some. The sample has over 350,000 clones; around 85% are singletons. Indicated treatment: roughly 18 received Ad26.COV2.S at low or high dose, single or two shots; 5 received placebo; per-sample allocation not given. Collection of samples fell on day 63 after the first vaccine or placebo injection.

This receptor was obtained from a person aged 18-60 years who received the Ad26.COV2.S COVID-19 vaccine or a placebo. The sequencing here drew on peripheral blood, taken in a trial of Ad26.COV2.S vaccine versus placebo. V and J are TRBV9 and TRBJ1-1; no clear D. The CDR3 here is CASSPTSLNTEAFF. CDR3 DNA: TGTGCCAGCAGCCCGACGTCGTTGAACACTGAAGCTTTCTTT.